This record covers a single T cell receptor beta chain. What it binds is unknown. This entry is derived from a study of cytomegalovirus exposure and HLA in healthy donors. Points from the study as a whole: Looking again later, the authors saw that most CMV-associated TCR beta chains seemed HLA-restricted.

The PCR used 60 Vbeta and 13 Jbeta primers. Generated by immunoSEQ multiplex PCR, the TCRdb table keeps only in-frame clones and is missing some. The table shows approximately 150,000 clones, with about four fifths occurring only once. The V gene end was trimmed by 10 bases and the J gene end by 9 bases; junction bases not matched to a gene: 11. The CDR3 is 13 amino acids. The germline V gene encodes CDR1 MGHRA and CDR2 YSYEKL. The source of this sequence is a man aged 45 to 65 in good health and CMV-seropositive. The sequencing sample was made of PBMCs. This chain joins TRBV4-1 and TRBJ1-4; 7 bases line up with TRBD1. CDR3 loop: CANSGQGVKKLFF. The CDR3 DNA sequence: TGCGCCAACAGTGGTCAGGGGGTGAAAAAACTGTTTTTT.